This record looks at one T cell receptor beta chain sequence and its context. The specificity of this receptor is unknown. Per-nucleotide qualities are absent, and no much larger clonotype sits a single base away. This record belongs to a study of tumor-infiltrating lymphocytes in primary liver carcinoma (dated 2017 in TCRdb). Turning to the overall study: Hepatocellular carcinoma (four) or combined HCC and intrahepatic cholangiocarcinoma (one) was present in the five patients, who were three men and two women aged 30 to 69 years. The five patients had tumors staged T1-T3 N0M0, with maximum diameters ranging from about 4.2 to 10 cm. Roughly 3.65 to 7.5 million productive TCRbeta reads were obtained per sample, and no significant difference in read depth was found between tissue types. The study combined TCRbeta repertoire sequencing, expression microarrays and whole-exome sequencing across five regions of each liver tumor, with adjacent normal tissue and blood. TCRbeta repertoire sequencing covered 35 specimens from 5 patients: about 25 tumor regions, 5 adjacent noncancerous liver tissues and 5 peripheral blood samples. The roughly 25 tumor region samples were profiled with Agilent mRNA microarrays so that TCRbeta repertoire diversity could be related to the local molecular phenotype. Reproducibility between technical replicate repertoires was high, with correlation coefficients above 0.98 and mean shared-clone rates about 0.9.

Using a constant-region primer and ProtoScript II reverse transcriptase, TCRbeta-specific cDNA was reverse-transcribed from 500 to 650 ng total RNA. Construction of the TCRbeta libraries relied on three nested rounds of multiplex PCR, following a slightly modified ARM-PCR procedure. The first two PCR rounds used multiplex TRBV1-TRBV30 forward primers with a Cbeta reverse primer, each for roughly 11 cycles. Sample barcodes and Illumina adapters were attached in a final 25-cycle PCR using Deep VentR polymerase. Before sequencing, amplicons between 200 and 500 bp were purified from gel using a QIAquick gel extraction kit. An Illumina HiSeq 2500 was used to sequence the TCRbeta amplicons with 250-bp paired-end reads. As for how the authors treated the data: Trimmomatic v0.33 was used to quality-trim the reads, and FLASH v1.2.11 was used to merge paired reads so that full CDR3 sequences could be recovered. V, D and J germline segments were assigned to the rearranged TCRbeta sequences by MiGEC v1.2.1b. Clonotype statistics and Shannon-Wiener diversity indices were calculated with VDJtools v1.0.0. To reduce sampling bias, subsequent analyses other than the diversity analysis used only the 250 most abundant clonotypes in each sample. TCRdb cleaned the public reads at Q25 with fastp, built clones with MiXCR and kept in-frame beta chains. Records with the same CDR3 protein are collapsed into one entry carrying the most frequent genes and DNA. These V and J calls rely on TCRdb rather than the paper's analysis. This sample comprises roughly 120,000 distinct CDR3 sequences, 55% to 75% of them detected only once. The top ten hold approximately 8% of the sample.

Total RNA and DNA were co-extracted from around 18-30 mg of bulk tissue with the AllPrep DNA/RNA mini kit, without cell sorting. Between November 2015 and March 2016, a few patients in China with histopathologically diagnosed primary liver carcinoma had surgical resection. Patients had chronic HBV infection and were treatment-naive at sampling. Each tumor was sampled at five spatially separated regions: the superior, inferior, left-lateral and right-lateral poles and the tumor centre. According to histology, viable tumor cells made up more than 90% of every tumor sample. Fresh tumor and adjacent tissue pieces were bisected; one half was stored in RNAlater at -80°C, the other sent for histology. CDR1 and CDR2 were assigned from the germline V gene as MDHEN and SYDVKM. Trimming costs V 5 bases and J 6 bases, and their ends lie 13 bases apart. From the cysteine up to the phenylalanine, the CDR3 has a length of 13 residues. This entry keeps only the CDR3 DNA: 39 bases, framed from base 1.

Summary of the overall study and its limitations: Bulk unsorted samples precluded comparing CD4+ and CD8+ T cell repertoires. Because sequencing covered only the TCR beta chain and unpaired alpha chains were not captured, true repertoire diversity is likely underestimated. A significantly larger repertoire fraction was made up by the top 250 clones in tumors than in blood (p = 0.039). Repertoire overlap was higher between tumor regions (mean around 36%) than tumor-adjacent (approximately 17%) or tumor-blood (14%) pairs, consistent with antigen-driven expansion. With just 4 to 6 patients in the study, the authors point out that the findings should be validated in a larger study. Only about 7.5-24% of top clones were found in all five regions of a tumor, suggesting spatial heterogeneity of tumor-infiltrating T cells.

This TCR derives from a woman aged 60 to 75 with primary liver carcinoma and hepatitis B virus infection. The chain couples TRBV28 to TRBJ1-2, with a tentative D gene TRBD1 over 5 matching bases. Sequenced: liver tumor tissue from sampling region 3. The cell subset or site label here, explained by the study, means: tumor region T3, left-lateral pole. The DNA reads as follows: TGTGCCAGCAGTACCTCGAGGGGACATGGCTACACCTTC. Translated, this is CASSTSRGHGYTF.